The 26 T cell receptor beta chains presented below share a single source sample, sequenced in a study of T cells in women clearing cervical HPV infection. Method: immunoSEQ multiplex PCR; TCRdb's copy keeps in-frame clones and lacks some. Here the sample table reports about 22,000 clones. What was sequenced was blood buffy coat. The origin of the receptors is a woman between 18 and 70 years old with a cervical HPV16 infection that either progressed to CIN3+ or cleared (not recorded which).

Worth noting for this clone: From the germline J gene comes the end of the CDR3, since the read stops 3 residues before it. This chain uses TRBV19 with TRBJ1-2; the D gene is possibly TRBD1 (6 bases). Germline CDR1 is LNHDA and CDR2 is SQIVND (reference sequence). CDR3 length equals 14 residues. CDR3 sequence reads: CASSIGTLYNDYTF. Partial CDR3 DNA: TGTGCCAGTAGTATCGGGACACTTTACAATGAC. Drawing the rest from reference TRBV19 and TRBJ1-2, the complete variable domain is DGGITQSPKYLFRKEGQNVTLSCEQNLNHDAMYWYRQDPGQGLRLIYYSQIVNDFQKGDIAEGYSVSREKKESFPLTVTSAQKNPTAFYLCASSIGTLYNDYTFGSGTRLTVV.

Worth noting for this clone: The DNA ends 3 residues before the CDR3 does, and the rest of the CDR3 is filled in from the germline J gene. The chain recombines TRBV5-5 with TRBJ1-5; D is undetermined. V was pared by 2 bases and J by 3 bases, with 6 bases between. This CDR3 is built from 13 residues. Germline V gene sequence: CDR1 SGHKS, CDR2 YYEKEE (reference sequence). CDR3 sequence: CASSFQVNQPQHF. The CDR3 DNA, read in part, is TGTGCCAGCAGCTTTCAGGTCAATCAGCCC.

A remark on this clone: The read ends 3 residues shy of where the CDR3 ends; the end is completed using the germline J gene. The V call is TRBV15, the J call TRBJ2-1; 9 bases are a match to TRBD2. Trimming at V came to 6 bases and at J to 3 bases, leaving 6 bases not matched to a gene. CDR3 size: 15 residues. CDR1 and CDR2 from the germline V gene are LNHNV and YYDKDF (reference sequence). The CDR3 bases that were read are TGTGCCACCAGGATTGCGGGAGGGTTCTACAATGAG. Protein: CATRIAGGFYNE. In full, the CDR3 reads CATRIAGGFYNEQFF. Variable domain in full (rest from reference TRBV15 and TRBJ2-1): DAMVIQNPRYQVTQFGKPVTLSCSQTLNHNVMYWYQQKSSQAPKLLFHYYDKDFNNEADTPDNFQSRRPNTSFCFLDIRSPGLGDTAMYLCATRIAGGFYNEQFFGPGTRLTVL.

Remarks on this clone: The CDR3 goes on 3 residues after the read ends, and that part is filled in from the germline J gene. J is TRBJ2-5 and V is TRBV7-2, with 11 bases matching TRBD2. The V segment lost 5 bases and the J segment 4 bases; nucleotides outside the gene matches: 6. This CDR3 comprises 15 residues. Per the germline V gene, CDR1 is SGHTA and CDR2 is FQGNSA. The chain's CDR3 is CASSRTSGSLETQYF. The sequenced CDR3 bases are TGTGCCAGCAGCCGAACTAGCGGGAGTCTAGAGACC.

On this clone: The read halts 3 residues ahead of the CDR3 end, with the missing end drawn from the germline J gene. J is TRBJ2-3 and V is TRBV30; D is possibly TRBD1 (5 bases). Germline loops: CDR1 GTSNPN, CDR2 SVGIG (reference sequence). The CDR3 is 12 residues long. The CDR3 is CASDTNQETQYF. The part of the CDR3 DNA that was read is TGTGCCTCGGACACCAACCAAGAGACG.

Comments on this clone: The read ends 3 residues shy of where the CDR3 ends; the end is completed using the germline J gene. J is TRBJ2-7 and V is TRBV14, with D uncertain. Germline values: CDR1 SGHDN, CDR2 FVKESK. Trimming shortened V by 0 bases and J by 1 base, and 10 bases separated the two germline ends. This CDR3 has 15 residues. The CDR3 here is CASSQEVSRSYEQYF. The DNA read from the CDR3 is TGTGCCAGCAGCCAAGAAGTGAGTCGGTCCTACGAG.

This CDR3 reads CASSGWHQGQETQYF. CDR3 bases read: TGTGCCAGCAGTGGCTGGCATCAGGGGCAAGAGACC. The chain carries TRBV6-2 or TRBV6-3 and TRBJ2-5; tentatively, D is TRBD1 (6 bases). The observed sequence ends 3 residues before the CDR3 terminus, with the missing tail filled in from the germline J gene. This CDR3 comprises 15 residues. V lost 5 bases and J 2 bases, leaving 15 bases between the germline ends. Per the germline V gene, CDR1 is MNHEY and CDR2 is SVGEGT.

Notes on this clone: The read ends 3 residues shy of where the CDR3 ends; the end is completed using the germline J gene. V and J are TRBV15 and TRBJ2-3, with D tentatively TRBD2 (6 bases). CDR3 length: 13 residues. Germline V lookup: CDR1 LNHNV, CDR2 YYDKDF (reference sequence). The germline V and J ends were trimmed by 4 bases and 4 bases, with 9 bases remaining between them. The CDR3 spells CATSIGTSDTQYF. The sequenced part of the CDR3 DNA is TGTGCCACCAGCATCGGGACTTCAGATACG. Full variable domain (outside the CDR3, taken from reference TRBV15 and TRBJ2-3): DAMVIQNPRYQVTQFGKPVTLSCSQTLNHNVMYWYQQKSSQAPKLLFHYYDKDFNNEADTPDNFQSRRPNTSFCFLDIRSPGLGDTAMYLCATSIGTSDTQYFGPGTRLTVL.

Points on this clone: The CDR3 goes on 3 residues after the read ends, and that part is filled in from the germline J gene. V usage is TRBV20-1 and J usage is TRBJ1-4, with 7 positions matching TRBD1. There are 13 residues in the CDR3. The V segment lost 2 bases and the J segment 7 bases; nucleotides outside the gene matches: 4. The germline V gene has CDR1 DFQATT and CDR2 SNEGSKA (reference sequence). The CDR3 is CSARQGGSEKLFF. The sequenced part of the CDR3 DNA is TGCAGTGCTAGACAGGGGGGAAGTGAAAAA.

CDR3 loop: CASSLVGTSGGLSGELFF. CDR3 DNA (partial): TGCGCCAGCAGCTTGGTTGGGACTAGCGGGGGCTTATCCGGGGAG. The J gene is TRBJ2-2, the V gene TRBV5-1; 14 positions match TRBD2. The read ends 3 residues before the CDR3 terminus; that terminus is restored from the germline J gene. Trimming at V came to 0 bases and at J to 6 bases, leaving 7 bases not matched to a gene. The CDR3 loop spans 18 amino acids. Germline V gene sequence: CDR1 SGHRS, CDR2 YFSETQ.

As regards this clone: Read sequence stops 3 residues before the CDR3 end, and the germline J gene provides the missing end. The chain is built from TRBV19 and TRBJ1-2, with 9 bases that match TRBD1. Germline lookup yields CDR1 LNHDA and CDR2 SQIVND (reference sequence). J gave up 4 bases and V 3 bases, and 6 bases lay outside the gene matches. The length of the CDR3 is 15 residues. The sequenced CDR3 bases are TGTGCCAGTAGTATCGAAGGACAGGGGACCTATGGC. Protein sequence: CASSIEGQGTYG. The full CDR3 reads CASSIEGQGTYGYTF.

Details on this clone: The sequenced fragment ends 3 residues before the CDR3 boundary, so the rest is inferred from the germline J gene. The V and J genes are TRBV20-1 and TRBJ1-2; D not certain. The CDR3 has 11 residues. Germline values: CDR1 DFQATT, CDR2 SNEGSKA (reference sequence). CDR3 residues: CSASTGEGYTF. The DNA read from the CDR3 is TGCAGTGCTAGTACCGGGGAAGGC.

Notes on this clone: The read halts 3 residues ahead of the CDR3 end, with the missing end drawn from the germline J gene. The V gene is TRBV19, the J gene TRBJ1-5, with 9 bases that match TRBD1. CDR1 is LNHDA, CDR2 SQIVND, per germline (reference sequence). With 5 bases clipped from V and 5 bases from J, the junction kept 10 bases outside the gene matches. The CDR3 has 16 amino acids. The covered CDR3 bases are TGTGCCAGTAGTGGGGACAGGGCGAGGACCCATCAGCCC. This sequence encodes CASSGDRARTHQP. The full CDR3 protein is CASSGDRARTHQPQHF.

CDR3 DNA, as far as it was read: TGTGCCAGCAGCGTAGTCGGGGGAGGGCTAGACAATGAG. Residues: CASSVVGGGLDNE. The full CDR3 sequence reads CASSVVGGGLDNEQFF. The chain links TRBV9 to TRBJ2-1; TRBD2 aligns across 7 bases. Read data end 3 residues before the CDR3 end; the end is taken from the germline J gene. Germline V gene lookup returns CDR1 SGDLS and CDR2 YYNGEE. V shed 0 bases, J shed 5 bases, and the junction held 8 bases outside the gene matches. This CDR3 contains 16 residues.

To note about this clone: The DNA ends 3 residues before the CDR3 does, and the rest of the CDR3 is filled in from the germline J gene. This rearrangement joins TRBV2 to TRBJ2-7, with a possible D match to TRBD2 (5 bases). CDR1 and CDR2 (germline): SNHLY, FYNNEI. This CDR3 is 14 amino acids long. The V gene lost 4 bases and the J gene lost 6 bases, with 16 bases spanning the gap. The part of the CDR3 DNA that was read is TGTGCCAGCAGTGGCCTAGCCGTTCGCTCCGAG. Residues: CASSGLAVRSE. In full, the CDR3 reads CASSGLAVRSEQYF.

CDR3 region: CASSQGFTGGSGETQYF. The part of the CDR3 DNA that was read is TGTGCCAGCAGCCAAGGCTTTACGGGGGGGAGTGGGGAGACC. This chain connects TRBV12-3 or TRBV12-4 to TRBJ2-5, with 8 bases identical to TRBD2. The read ends 3 residues early relative to the CDR3; the germline J gene fills the gap. This CDR3 region has 17 residues. V dropped 6 bases and J dropped 5; count of bases not matched to a gene: 17.

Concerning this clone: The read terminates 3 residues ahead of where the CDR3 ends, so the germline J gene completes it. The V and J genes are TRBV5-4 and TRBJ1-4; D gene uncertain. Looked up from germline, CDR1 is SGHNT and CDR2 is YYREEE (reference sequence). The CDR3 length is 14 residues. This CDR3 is CASSLGGSASALFF. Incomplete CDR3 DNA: TGTGCCAGCAGCTTGGGAGGGTCAGCTTCGGCA.

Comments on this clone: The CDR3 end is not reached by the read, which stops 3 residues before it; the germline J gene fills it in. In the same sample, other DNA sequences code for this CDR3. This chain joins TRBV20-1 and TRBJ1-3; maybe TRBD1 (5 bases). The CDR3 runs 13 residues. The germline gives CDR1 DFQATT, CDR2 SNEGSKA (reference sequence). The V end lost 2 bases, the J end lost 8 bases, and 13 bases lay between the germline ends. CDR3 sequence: CSARRAGKDTIYF. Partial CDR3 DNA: TGCAGTGCTAGAAGGGCAGGGAAGGACACC.

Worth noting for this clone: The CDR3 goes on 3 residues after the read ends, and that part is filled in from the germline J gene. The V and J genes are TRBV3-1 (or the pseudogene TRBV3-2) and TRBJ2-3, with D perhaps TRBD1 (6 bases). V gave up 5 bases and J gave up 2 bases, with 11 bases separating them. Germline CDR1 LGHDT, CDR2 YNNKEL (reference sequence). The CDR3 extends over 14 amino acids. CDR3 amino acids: CASSSSGVTDTQYF. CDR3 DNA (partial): TGTGCCAGCAGCTCCTCAGGGGTCACAGATACG.

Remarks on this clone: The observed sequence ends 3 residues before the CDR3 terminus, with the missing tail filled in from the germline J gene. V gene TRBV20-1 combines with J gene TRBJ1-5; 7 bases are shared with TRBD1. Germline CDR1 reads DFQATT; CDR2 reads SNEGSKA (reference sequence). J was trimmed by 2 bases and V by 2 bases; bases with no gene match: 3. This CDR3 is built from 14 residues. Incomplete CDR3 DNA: TGCAGTGCTAGAACCGGGACAGGCAATCAGCCC. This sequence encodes CSARTGTGNQP. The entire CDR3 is CSARTGTGNQPQHF.

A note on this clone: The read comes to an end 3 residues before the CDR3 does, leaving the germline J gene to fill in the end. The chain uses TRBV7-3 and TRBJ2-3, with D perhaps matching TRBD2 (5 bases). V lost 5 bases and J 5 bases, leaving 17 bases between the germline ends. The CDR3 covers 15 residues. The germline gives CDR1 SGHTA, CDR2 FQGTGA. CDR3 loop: CASSRTSGRRDTQYF. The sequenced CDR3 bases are TGTGCCAGCAGCAGAACTAGTGGTAGGAGAGATACG.

Partial CDR3 DNA: TGTGCCAGTAGTAGGGCCTCGCATGGC. Its protein product is CASSRASHG. The entire CDR3 reads CASSRASHGYTF. J is TRBJ1-2 and V is TRBV19; D gene uncertain. With the read ending 3 residues before the CDR3 end, the germline J gene is used to fill in that end. Trimming stripped 4 bases from V and 6 bases from J, with 9 bases between. CDR3 length equals 12 residues. Germline assignment: CDR1 LNHDA and CDR2 SQIVND (reference sequence).

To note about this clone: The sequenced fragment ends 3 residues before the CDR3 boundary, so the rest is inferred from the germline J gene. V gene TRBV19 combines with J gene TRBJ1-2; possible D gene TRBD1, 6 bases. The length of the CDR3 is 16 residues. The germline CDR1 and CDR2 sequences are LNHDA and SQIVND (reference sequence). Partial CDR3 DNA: TGTGCCAGTAGTATAGAACTAGCGGCTAGGGGGGGTGAC. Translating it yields CASSIELAARGGD. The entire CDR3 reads CASSIELAARGGDYTF.

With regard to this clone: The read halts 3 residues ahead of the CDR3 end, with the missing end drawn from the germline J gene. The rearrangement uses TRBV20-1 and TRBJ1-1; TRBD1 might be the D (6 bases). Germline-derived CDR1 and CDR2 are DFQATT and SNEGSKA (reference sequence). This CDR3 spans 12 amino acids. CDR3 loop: CSAPSGGAGAFF. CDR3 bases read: TGCAGTGCTCCGTCGGGGGGCGCCGGA.

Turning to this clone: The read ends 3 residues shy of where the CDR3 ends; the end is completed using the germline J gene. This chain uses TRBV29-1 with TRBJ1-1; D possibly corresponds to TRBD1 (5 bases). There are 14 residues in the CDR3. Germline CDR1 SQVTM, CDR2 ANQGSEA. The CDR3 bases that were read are TGCAGCACTAATCCCCGGGGGACTACCTATGAG. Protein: CSTNPRGTTYE. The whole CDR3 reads CSTNPRGTTYEAFF.

CDR3 DNA (partial): TGTGCCAGCAGCCTTAGGACAGATAACACTGAA. Protein: CASSLRTDNTE. The CDR3 as a whole reads CASSLRTDNTEAFF. This chain links TRBV14 with TRBJ1-1; TRBD1 might be the D (6 bases). The read ends 3 residues shy of where the CDR3 ends; the end is completed using the germline J gene. Germline CDR1 reads SGHDN; CDR2 reads FVKESK. Between the trimmed V and J ends, which lost 4 bases and 2 bases, there was a span of 11 bases. The CDR3 sequence is 14 residues long.